One and the same sample provided the 30 T cell receptor beta chains below, sequenced in a study of blood T cell repertoires in COVID-19. TCRdb's copy holds only in-frame clones and misses some; the assay was immunoSEQ multiplex PCR. Among more than 300,000 clones listed, roughly 90% were seen once. Material: peripheral blood. The receptors were sampled from a woman aged 70 to 79 with COVID-19, enrolled during active disease.

The rearrangement uses TRBV6-5 and TRBJ1-4; tentative D call: TRBD1 (6 bases). With 5 bases removed from V and 5 bases from J, the gap between germline ends came to 6 bases. The CDR3 is made up of 12 amino acids. Germline values: CDR1 MNHEY, CDR2 SVGAGI. The CDR3: CASSTGNEKLFF. The CDR3, as DNA: TGTGCCAGCAGTACAGGGAATGAAAAACTGTTTTTT.

This chain uses TRBV7-9 with TRBJ2-5, with D unclear. Germline V CDR1 and CDR2: SEHNR, FQNEAQ (reference sequence). This CDR3 has 14 amino acids. Trimming took 1 base from V and 3 from J, leaving 9 bases between them. CDR3 residues: CASSLGGIEETQYF. The CDR3 region has the DNA TGTGCCAGCAGCTTAGGCGGAATAGAAGAGACCCAGTACTTC. Full variable domain (remainder filled in from reference TRBV7-9 and TRBJ2-5): DTGVSQNPRHKITKRGQNVTFRCDPISEHNRLYWYRQTLGQGPEFLTYFQNEAQLEKSRLLSDRFSAERPKGSFSTLEIQRTEQGDSAMYLCASSLGGIEETQYFGPGTRLLVL.

The chain combines TRBV30 with TRBJ1-6; 7 nucleotides agree with TRBD1. The CDR3 spans 13 residues. The V and J ends lost 4 bases and 9 bases, in that order; junction bases with no gene match: 6. Germline V gene data show CDR1 as GTSNPN and CDR2 as SVGIG (reference sequence). This chain's CDR3 is CAWNRQGASPLHF. The CDR3 DNA reads as TGTGCCTGGAACAGACAGGGTGCTTCACCCCTCCACTTT.

This rearrangement joins TRBV4-1 to TRBJ1-1; 9 bases agree with TRBD1. Germline CDR1 is MGHRA and CDR2 is YSYEKL. V lost 5 bases, J lost 2 bases, and 6 bases stayed unmatched. The CDR3 is 15 residues long. CDR3 sequence: CASSSRTGANTEAFF. The CDR3 DNA reads as TGCGCCAGCAGCTCCCGGACAGGGGCAAACACTGAAGCTTTCTTT.

This clone turned up a few times. The J gene is TRBJ2-5, the V gene TRBV4-3; TRBD1 agrees at 8 bases. V trimming: 0 bases; J trimming: 1 base; junction bases outside the gene matches: 7. The CDR3 is 17 amino acids. In germline, CDR1 is LGHNA, CDR2 YSLEER. The CDR3 sequence is CASSQDFGQGFQETQYF. The DNA for the CDR3 is TGCGCCAGCAGCCAAGATTTTGGACAGGGATTCCAAGAGACCCAGTACTTC.

The chain combines TRBV19 with TRBJ2-7; 9 nucleotides agree with TRBD1. CDR3 length: 15 residues. With 4 bases clipped from V and 2 bases from J, the junction kept 6 bases outside the gene matches. Germline CDR1 LNHDA, CDR2 SQIVND (reference sequence). The CDR3 is CASSRRTGAPYEQYF. In DNA form, the CDR3 reads TGTGCCAGTAGTAGGAGGACAGGGGCCCCCTACGAGCAGTACTTC.

This clone was seen only once. CDR3 in amino acids: CASSPNSGGASSYNEQFF. As DNA, the CDR3 is TGTGCCAGCAGTCCTAATAGCGGGGGCGCGAGCTCCTACAATGAGCAGTTCTTC. The rearrangement uses TRBV6-6 and TRBJ2-1, with 9 positions matching TRBD2. V was pared by 5 bases and J by 0 bases, with 11 bases of the junction left unmatched. The germline gives CDR1 MNHNY, CDR2 SVGAGI (reference sequence). The length of the CDR3 is 18 residues.

This sequence joins TRBV14 and TRBJ1-4, with 9 bases matching TRBD1. This CDR3 has 15 amino acids. Germline V gene data show CDR1 as SGHDN and CDR2 as FVKESK. The V gene end was trimmed by 1 base and the J gene end by 7 bases; junction bases not matched to a gene: 4. The CDR3 sequence is CASSQVTGGFEKLFF. The CDR3 bases are TGTGCCAGCAGCCAAGTTACAGGGGGCTTTGAAAAACTGTTTTTT.

The chain recombines TRBV20-1 with TRBJ2-5, with D perhaps TRBD2 (5 bases). The CDR3 totals 13 residues. Trimming stripped 3 bases from V and 5 bases from J, with 13 bases between. Looked up from germline, CDR1 is DFQATT and CDR2 is SNEGSKA (reference sequence). CDR3 sequence: CSASPSPGETQYF. CDR3 DNA: TGCAGTGCTAGTCCGTCGCCGGGGGAGACCCAGTACTTC.

This rearrangement joins TRBV7-3 to TRBJ2-1; TRBD2 agrees at 11 bases. The CDR3 extends over 18 amino acids. Germline V gene sequence: CDR1 SGHTA, CDR2 FQGTGA. The V segment lost 1 base and the J segment 3 bases; nucleotides outside the gene matches: 8. CDR3: CASSLKLAGALGYNEQFF. DNA of the CDR3: TGTGCCAGCAGCTTAAAACTAGCGGGGGCCCTGGGCTACAATGAGCAGTTCTTC.

This clone was detected only once. The chain combines TRBV7-2 with TRBJ1-2, with D uncertain. CDR1 and CDR2 (germline): SGHTA, FQGNSA. V gave up 3 bases and J gave up 3 bases, with 8 bases separating them. The CDR3 consists of 13 residues. This CDR3 reads CASSFKADYGYTF. The CDR3 DNA follows: TGTGCCAGCAGCTTCAAGGCGGACTATGGCTACACCTTC.

The rearrangement links TRBV19 to TRBJ1-5; TRBD1 is a possible D gene (6 bases). Germline V lookup: CDR1 LNHDA, CDR2 SQIVND (reference sequence). This CDR3 is 12 amino acids long. V gave up 10 bases and J gave up 5 bases, with 12 bases separating them. The CDR3 protein is CATSKGDQPQHF. The CDR3 DNA reads as TGTGCCACCAGTAAGGGGGATCAGCCCCAGCATTTT.

The chain combines TRBV27 with TRBJ1-6; TRBD1 is a possible D gene (6 bases). Germline V CDR1 and CDR2: MNHEY, SMNVEV (reference sequence). This CDR3 contains 14 residues. Trimming stripped 5 bases from V and 4 bases from J, with 9 bases between. CDR3 amino acids: CASSARGYNSPLHF. The CDR3 DNA sequence: TGTGCCAGCAGTGCCAGGGGTTATAATTCACCCCTCCACTTT.

The genes are TRBV4-1 and TRBJ2-2, with 13 bases lining up with TRBD2. CDR3 length: 18 amino acids. Trimming cost V 3 bases and J 6 bases; bases outside gene matches: 10. Germline values: CDR1 MGHRA, CDR2 YSYEKL. The CDR3 region is CASSQRGGLAGAPGELFF. The CDR3 DNA follows: TGCGCCAGCAGCCAGAGGGGTGGACTAGCGGGGGCGCCCGGGGAGCTGTTTTTT.

The chain recombines TRBV10-3 with TRBJ2-7, with D possibly being TRBD1 (6 bases). Germline V gives CDR1 ENHRY, CDR2 SYGVKD. The CDR3 runs 14 residues. V was cut by 6 bases and J by 4 bases, with 16 bases left in between. CDR3 coding DNA: TGTGCCATCAGCGCCGGGACACCTACGTACGAGCAGTACTTC. Translation gives CAISAGTPTYEQYF.

The chain recombines TRBV12-3 or TRBV12-4 with TRBJ2-3; unclear D gene. The CDR3 has 11 residues. Between the trimmed V and J ends, which lost 6 bases and 3 bases, there was a span of 4 bases. The CDR3 nucleotides read TGTGCCAGCAGCCCAACAGATACGCAGTATTTT. Translation gives CASSPTDTQYF.

V and J are TRBV19 and TRBJ1-2; no clear D gene. The CDR3 is 13 amino acids. The V gene lost 5 bases and the J gene lost 2 bases, with 9 bases spanning the gap. Germline CDR1 and CDR2: LNHDA and SQIVND (reference sequence). Here the CDR3 reads CASSWAMNYGYTF. As DNA, the CDR3 is TGTGCCAGTAGTTGGGCGATGAACTATGGCTACACCTTC.

The chain links TRBV18 to TRBJ1-5; D might be TRBD1 (5 bases). CDR3 length: 13 residues. V was trimmed by 1 base and J by 7 bases, leaving 8 bases between them. The germline CDR1 and CDR2 sequences are KGHSH and LQKENI. CDR3: CASSPQGQQPQHF. CDR3 nucleotide sequence: TGTGCCAGCTCACCACAGGGGCAGCAGCCCCAGCATTTT.

This clone was seen more than once but under ten times. Other DNA variants within this sample encode the same CDR3. This chain's CDR3 is CASSLGQGNSPLHF. For the CDR3, the DNA is TGTGCCAGCAGCTTGGGACAGGGTAATTCACCCCTCCACTTT. The chain has TRBV11-2 and TRBJ1-6; 9 nucleotides align to TRBD1. CDR1 is SGHAT and CDR2 is FQNNGV in the germline V gene. The CDR3 runs to 14 residues. V lost 3 bases to trimming and J lost 6 bases; unmatched junction nucleotides: 0. The full variable domain, in which reference TRBV11-2 and TRBJ1-6 provide the parts outside the CDR3, is EAGVAQSPRYKIIEKRQSVAFWCNPISGHATLYWYQQILGQGPKLLIQFQNNGVVDDSQLPKDRFSAERLKGVDSTLKIQPAKLEDSAVYLCASSLGQGNSPLHFGNGTRLTVT.

The chain is built from TRBV2 and TRBJ1-1; 7 bases map to TRBD1. The trim removed 1 base at V and 2 bases at J, leaving 4 bases unmatched. The CDR3 sequence is 15 residues long. Germline V gene data show CDR1 as SNHLY and CDR2 as FYNNEI. This CDR3 is CASSEGAGGNTEAFF. The CDR3 DNA reads TGTGCCAGCAGTGAAGGGGCAGGGGGTAACACTGAAGCTTTCTTT.

The V gene is TRBV2, the J gene TRBJ1-2, with a weak D call TRBD1 (5 bases). This CDR3 comprises 13 residues. Germline CDR1 SNHLY, CDR2 FYNNEI. V was trimmed by 3 bases and J by 4 bases, leaving 9 bases between them. The CDR3 DNA follows: TGTGCCAGCAGTGACCCGGGGGGCTATGGCTACACCTTC. It codes for CASSDPGGYGYTF.

The V call is TRBV19, the J call TRBJ1-1, with TRBD1 matching over 9 bases. Losses at the gene ends were 3 bases for V and 6 bases for J; bases not matched to a gene: 8. The CDR3 totals 15 residues. In germline, CDR1 is LNHDA, CDR2 SQIVND (reference sequence). CDR3 residues: CASSIPQGAGAEAFF. Here the CDR3 DNA reads TGTGCCAGTAGTATCCCACAGGGGGCAGGGGCTGAAGCTTTCTTT. The full variable domain, completed using reference TRBV19 and TRBJ1-1, is DGGITQSPKYLFRKEGQNVTLSCEQNLNHDAMYWYRQDPGQGLRLIYYSQIVNDFQKGDIAEGYSVSREKKESFPLTVTSAQKNPTAFYLCASSIPQGAGAEAFFGQGTRLTVV.

The chain has TRBV5-1 and TRBJ2-3, with D possibly TRBD2 on 5 matching bases. Germline assignment: CDR1 SGHRS and CDR2 YFSETQ. Trimming removed 4 bases from V and 3 bases from J, with 12 bases in between. The CDR3 has 14 residues. In DNA, the CDR3 is TGCGCCAGCAGCACCACGGGGTGGACAGATACGCAGTATTTT. It encodes CASSTTGWTDTQYF.

This rearrangement joins TRBV9 to TRBJ2-2, with 10 positions matching TRBD1. Germline CDR1 SGDLS, CDR2 YYNGEE. V trimming: 4 bases; J trimming: 6 bases; junction bases outside the gene matches: 6. CDR3 length: 15 amino acids. CDR3 sequence: CASSSDRGRAGELFF. For the CDR3, the DNA is TGTGCCAGCAGCTCAGACAGGGGGCGCGCCGGGGAGCTGTTTTTT.

This chain uses TRBV7-6 with TRBJ2-1, with TRBD1 as a possible D gene (6 bases). CDR1 SGHVS and CDR2 FNYEAQ come from the germline V gene. There are 15 residues in the CDR3. V was cut by 4 bases and J by 3 bases, with 13 bases left in between. CDR3 in amino acids: CASSSSRGLYNEQFF. The CDR3 DNA is TGTGCCAGCAGCTCAAGCAGGGGCCTCTACAATGAGCAGTTCTTC.

The genes are TRBV10-3 and TRBJ1-4; TRBD1 might be the D (6 bases). Germline lookup yields CDR1 ENHRY and CDR2 SYGVKD. V gave up 5 bases and J gave up 0 bases, with 13 bases separating them. The CDR3 contains 16 residues. The CDR3 here is CAISRGTAATNEKLFF. The CDR3 nucleotides are TGTGCCATCAGTAGGGGGACGGCAGCAACTAATGAAAAACTGTTTTTT.

The chain is built from TRBV20-1 and TRBJ2-1; TRBD2 might be the D (5 bases). Between the trimmed V and J ends, which lost 5 bases and 5 bases, there was a span of 7 bases. The CDR3 has 11 residues. Per the germline V gene, CDR1 is DFQATT and CDR2 is SNEGSKA (reference sequence). The CDR3 sequence: CSAWTDNEQFF. The CDR3 coding sequence is TGCAGTGCTTGGACTGACAATGAGCAGTTCTTC.

V gene TRBV4-1 combines with J gene TRBJ2-7, with TRBD1 identical over 12 bases. Germline V gives CDR1 MGHRA, CDR2 YSYEKL. The V and J ends lost 3 bases and 7 bases, in that order; junction bases with no gene match: 10. The CDR3 loop spans 16 amino acids. CDR3 sequence (DNA): TGCGCCAGCAGCCACTCCCGGGACAGGGGGCTAAGGGAGCAGTACTTC. It specifies CASSHSRDRGLREQYF.

V is TRBV30 and J is TRBJ1-3; TRBD1 agrees at 7 bases. The germline gives CDR1 GTSNPN, CDR2 SVGIG (reference sequence). This CDR3 comprises 13 residues. With 4 bases clipped from V and 4 bases from J, the junction kept 4 bases outside the gene matches. Written as DNA, the CDR3 is TGTGCCTGGACAGGGGGGTCCGGAAACACCATATATTTT. Translation gives CAWTGGSGNTIYF. Full variable domain (outside the CDR3, taken from reference TRBV30 and TRBJ1-3): SQTIHQWPATLVQPVGSPLSLECTVEGTSNPNLYWYRQAAGRGLQLLFYSVGIGQISSEVPQNLSASRPQDRQFILSSKKLLLSDSGFYLCAWTGGSGNTIYFGEGSWLTVV.

The J gene is TRBJ2-1, the V gene TRBV4-1; 7 nucleotides line up with TRBD1. Germline CDR1 and CDR2: MGHRA and YSYEKL. Trimming took 5 bases from V and 9 from J; bases not matched to a gene: 7. The CDR3 sequence is 13 residues long. The CDR3: CASSFTGDTEQFF. CDR3 nucleotide sequence: TGCGCCAGCAGCTTCACAGGGGATACTGAGCAGTTCTTC.